These T cell receptor beta chains were read from a single sample in a study of response to subunit inactivated influenza vaccine. Each CDR3 protein is one row after TCRdb ran MiXCR on the RT-PCR reads. Of around 480,000 distinct CDR3 sequences listed, about 15% were seen once; the top ten hold about 3%. The input for sequencing was CD4+ T cells sorted from PBMCs, taken roughly 24 months after vaccination. The receptors were sampled from a man between 50 and 70 years old who received an inactivated influenza vaccine. Each CDR3 is given with its conserved first and last residue. A D gene is named only where the DNA matches it firmly. Not every row has a clone size; where given, it reads once, few, many or a size class.

d_call j_call v_call clone_size cdr3_nt cdr3_aa
TRBD2 TRBJ2-2 TRBV7-6 many TGTGCCAGCAGCGATTCATTTCTAGCGGGAGGGCCACGGGAGCTGTTTTTT CASSDSFLAGGPRELFF
- TRBJ2-3 TRBV11-3 - TGTGCCAGCAGCACAACTAGGATCTCAGATACGCAGTATTTT CASSTTRISDTQYF
- TRBJ2-1 TRBV15 few TGTGCCACCAGCAGAGGCGGGACAGCGAGCTCCTACAATGAGCAGTTCTTC CATSRGGTASSYNEQFF
- TRBJ1-4 TRBV20-1 - TGCAGTGCTAGTAATGGTCAGGGGCAACTGTTTTTT CSASNGQGQLFF
- TRBJ1-2 TRBV12-3/TRBV12-4 - TGTGCCAGCAGTTACGATGTCTATGGCTACACCTTC CASSYDVYGYTF
TRBD1 TRBJ2-7 TRBV20-1 - TGCAGTGCTAGGGACCACAGGGGGGTCTACGAGCAGTACTTC CSARDHRGVYEQYF
- TRBJ2-5 TRBV7-2 once TGTGCCAGCAGCTTCAGACTGGATGAGACCCAGTACTTC CASSFRLDETQYF
- TRBJ1-1 TRBV25-1 few TGTGCCAGCAGTGGGTCCCCCCGGCAAGCTTTCTTT CASSGSPRQAFF
- TRBJ2-5 TRBV20-1 many TGCAGTGCCTTGTTTCGGGGGGCGCGCAAAAGTAAAGAGACCCAGTACTTC CSALFRGARKSKETQYF
TRBD1 TRBJ2-7 TRBV28 - TGTGCCAGCAGTTCGGACAGGCCATACGAGCAGTACTTC CASSSDRPYEQYF
- TRBJ1-5 TRBV20-1 few TGCAGTGCTACCCCTGAGGACGTCCTACATCAGCCCCAGCATTTT CSATPEDVLHQPQHF
- TRBJ2-4 TRBV29-1 few TGCAGCGTTGAAGAGGCAGAAAACATTCAGTACTTC CSVEEAENIQYF
- TRBJ1-3 TRBV10-3 few TGTGCCCTAGGGGGAAATGGAAACACCATATATTTT CALGGNGNTIYF
- TRBJ1-1 TRBV12-3/TRBV12-4 - TGTGCCAGCAGTTTTGGGGGGCGCGTGGACACTGAAGCTTTCTTT CASSFGGRVDTEAFF
- TRBJ2-1 TRBV28 many TGTGCCAGCAGTTTCGGGCAGTTATACAATGAGCAGTTCTTC CASSFGQLYNEQFF
- TRBJ2-7 TRBV5-6 - TGTGCCAGCAGCTGGAGCAGGGGCGAGCAGTACTTC CASSWSRGEQYF
TRBD2 TRBJ2-1 TRBV6-1 - TGTGCCAGCAGCAGAAGCGGGGGGGCATGGGATGAGCAGTTCTTC CASSRSGGAWDEQFF
- TRBJ1-4 TRBV10-3 - TGTGCCATCAGTGAGTTTCGGGCCGGACAGGAAAAACTGTTTTTT CAISEFRAGQEKLFF
TRBD2 TRBJ2-3 TRBV7-2 - TGTGCCAGCAGCTCGTGGACTAGCGGGAGCGGTACGCAGTATTTT CASSSWTSGSGTQYF
TRBD1 TRBJ1-2 TRBV12-3/TRBV12-4 few TGTGCCAGCAGGATGACAGGGGGTTCCGGCTACACCTTC CASRMTGGSGYTF
- TRBJ2-1 TRBV9 - TGTGCCAGCAGCGTAGGACTAGGGAGTTACAATGAGCAGTTCTTC CASSVGLGSYNEQFF
- TRBJ2-3 TRBV20-1 many TGCAGTGCTAGAGAGCCAGCTAGCACAGATACGCAGTATTTT CSAREPASTDTQYF